This T cell receptor (beta chain) is from a study of CD8 T cells in Susac syndrome (dated by TCRdb to the late 2010s). About the full investigation: Whether CD8+ T cell activation and differentiation in Susac syndrome was antigen driven was tested using repertoire sequencing. Broad study findings and their caveats: The number of individuals in the TCR sequencing and HLA analysis was recognized as being relatively small.

RNA was extracted using the RNeasy kit, and roughly 0.45 to 1 microgram was reverse transcribed with random hexamers. TCR beta CDR3 regions were amplified with the immunoSEQ multiplex PCR assay covering 54 Vbeta and 13 Jbeta segments. Bias from PCR amplification was corrected by using a synthetic template baseline for primer optimization and for computational correction. Regarding the original processing steps: Reads were assigned to V, D and J genes according to IMGT and analyzed in immunoSEQ Analyzer, with only productive sequences retained. Clonality was calculated as one minus the Shannon entropy normalized by log2 of the number of productive unique sequences. Public and private clones were assessed among the 100 most prevalent clones of each patient and control. Clones were defined as Susac-specific when absent from the healthy and MS cohorts, from roughly 1,100 published viral clones and from other ImmuneACCESS disease sequences. TCRdb reprocessing: public reads trimmed at Q25 with fastp, clones called with MiXCR, in-frame beta chains kept. Under each unique CDR3 protein, matching rows form one entry showing the most common genes and DNA. V and J calls and clone size were set by TCRdb, not the authors. This sample has more than 150,000 distinct CDR3 sequences in its table, and 92% of those were observed once. Roughly 0.08% of the sample is held by the ten biggest clonotypes.

From the germline V gene (reference sequence), CDR1 is GTSNPN and CDR2 is SVGIG. V is pared back by 7 bases and J by 4 bases, with 14 bases lying between the germline termini. The CDR3 contains 12 residues, cysteine and phenylalanine counted. Only the CDR3 part of the read is kept: 36 bases, read in frame from the first base. The table lists this clonotype with a few counts. The clone's antigen remains unknown. The sample holds no much larger clone one base away, and base qualities are not on file. Peripheral blood CD8+ and CD4+ T cells from healthy donors, Susac syndrome patients and multiple sclerosis patients were profiled using high-throughput TCR beta sequencing. Healthy donors were age- and sex-matched controls. CD8+ TEMRA cells were enriched by FACS, while bulk CD8+ and CD4+ T cells were purified by magnetic negative isolation. Blood was collected in EDTA tubes and processed within 24 hours, with PBMCs isolated through density gradient centrifugation. PBMCs intended for TCR sequencing were cryopreserved in liquid nitrogen and thawed later in a water bath at 37 degrees C. The sorted or isolated CD4+, CD8+ and CD8+ TEMRA cells had a purity of 90% or higher.

The sequence is built from TRBV30 and TRBJ2-7, with TRBD2 tentatively as D gene (6 bases match). The sequencing input was CD4+ T cells from PBMCs. This receptor was identified in a human donor in good health. The CDR3 is CASNKGRYEQYF. The nucleotide sequence is given as TGTGCCTCAAACAAGGGGAGGTACGAGCAGTACTTC.